These 30 T cell receptor beta chains were all obtained from the same sample, sequenced in a study of blood T cell repertoires in COVID-19. The table came from immunoSEQ multiplex PCR; TCRdb's copy has only in-frame clones and leaves some out. The table has over 130,000 clones, 77% seen once; the top ten hold roughly 9%. Sequencing input: peripheral blood. These receptors all come from a woman aged 50 to 60 with active or convalescent COVID-19.

The chain joins TRBV12-5 to TRBJ1-1, with D unresolved. This CDR3 spans 13 amino acids. Germline V gives CDR1 LGHNT, CDR2 FRNRAP. Trimming stripped 4 bases from V and 1 base from J, with 7 bases between. This chain's CDR3 is CASGSSENTEAFF. CDR3 sequence (DNA): TGTGCTAGTGGTTCTTCAGAGAACACTGAAGCTTTCTTT. Variable domain in full (rest from reference TRBV12-5 and TRBJ1-1): DARVTQTPRHKVTEMGQEVTMRCQPILGHNTVFWYRQTMMQGLELLAYFRNRAPLDDSGMPKDRFSAEMPDATLATLKIQPSEPRDSAVYFCASGSSENTEAFFGQGTRLTVV.

This clone appeared a few times. This chain connects TRBV3-1 (or the pseudogene TRBV3-2) to TRBJ2-7; 14 positions agree with TRBD2. The CDR3 is made up of 15 amino acids. Germline V gene sequence: CDR1 LGHDT, CDR2 YNNKEL (reference sequence). Losses at the gene ends were 6 bases for V and 6 bases for J; bases not matched to a gene: 7. CDR3: CASSPTSGGAREQYF. The CDR3 region has the DNA TGTGCCAGCAGTCCGACTAGCGGGGGGGCTCGCGAGCAGTACTTC.

The chain links TRBV28 to TRBJ1-2; weak D call: TRBD1 (5 bases). The germline CDR1 and CDR2 sequences are MDHEN and SYDVKM. There are 15 residues in the CDR3. Trimming took off 8 bases at V and 2 bases at J, with 18 bases between the two ends. In DNA, the CDR3 is TGTGCCAGCGAAGAAGTGGGCAGGGCCAACTATGGCTACACCTTC. Residues: CASEEVGRANYGYTF.

This clone was observed a few times. The chain employs TRBV2 and TRBJ1-2, with 7 bases matching TRBD1. The ends lost 7 bases at V and 6 bases at J; junction bases unmatched: 8. Germline assignment: CDR1 SNHLY and CDR2 FYNNEI. This CDR3 spans 13 amino acids. In DNA, the CDR3 is TGTGCCAGCAATTTGGGACAGCAGAATGGCTACACCTTC. This translates into CASNLGQQNGYTF.

This clone was seen only once. The chain employs TRBV2 and TRBJ2-2, with TRBD2 matching over 10 bases. Germline assignment: CDR1 SNHLY and CDR2 FYNNEI. The CDR3 covers 16 residues. Trimming cost V 6 bases and J 4 bases; bases outside gene matches: 8. CDR3 sequence: CASSRSLAGTTGELFF. CDR3 nucleotides: TGTGCCAGCAGCAGGTCACTAGCGGGGACCACCGGGGAGCTGTTTTTT.

This clone appeared once. The chain carries TRBV7-9 and TRBJ1-4, with 9 bases aligning to TRBD1. The CDR3 has 17 residues. V shed 5 bases, J shed 10 bases, and the junction held 17 bases outside the gene matches. From germline, CDR1 is SEHNR and CDR2 FQNEAQ (reference sequence). CDR3 sequence: CASSLAPTGTGLGKLFF. The CDR3 nucleotides read TGTGCCAGCAGCCTCGCCCCCACCGGGACAGGGTTAGGAAAACTGTTTTTT.

The chain combines TRBV11-2 with TRBJ2-6; TRBD1 might be the D (5 bases). Germline V lookup: CDR1 SGHAT, CDR2 FQNNGV. V gave up 6 bases and J gave up 4 bases, with 16 bases separating them. The length of the CDR3 is 16 residues. CDR3 in DNA: TGTGCCAGCAGAACTCTCCAGGGTGCCGGGGCCAACGTCCTGACTTTC. Translation: CASRTLQGAGANVLTF.

This clone was detected once. V is TRBV7-2 and J is TRBJ2-3; D is perhaps TRBD2 (7 bases). Trimming took 2 bases from V and 6 from J, leaving 21 bases between them. The CDR3 runs 17 residues. The V gene's germline CDR1 is SGHTA and CDR2 FQGNSA. The CDR3 DNA follows: TGTGCCAGCAGCTTAAACGGGGTACGGGGGGCCGGGGATACGCAGTATTTT. This gives the protein CASSLNGVRGAGDTQYF.

The V call is TRBV4-2, the J call TRBJ2-1; TRBD1 is a possible D gene (8 bases). Trimming removed 0 bases at V and 7 bases at J, with 19 bases between. The CDR3 length is 17 residues. Germline loops: CDR1 LGHNA, CDR2 YNFKEQ. CDR3 coding DNA: TGTGCCAGCAGCCAAGATCAGGGGGCTAGCGGCAGGAATGAGCAGTTCTTC. Translation gives CASSQDQGASGRNEQFF.

The V call is TRBV5-1, the J call TRBJ2-7; the match to TRBD2 covers 12 bases. In germline, CDR1 is SGHRS, CDR2 YFSETQ. Losses at the gene ends were 3 bases for V and 2 bases for J; bases not matched to a gene: 3. This CDR3 has 15 residues. The CDR3 DNA reads as TGCGCCAGCAGCTCCGGACTAGCGGGGCCCTACGAGCAGTACTTC. It translates to CASSSGLAGPYEQYF.

The chain recombines TRBV28 with TRBJ2-3, with 13 bases fitting TRBD2. This CDR3 comprises 15 residues. V shed 3 bases, J shed 6 bases, and the junction held 3 bases outside the gene matches. Per germline, CDR1 MDHEN and CDR2 SYDVKM. CDR3 in amino acids: CASSLTSGRRDTQYF. The CDR3 nucleotides read TGTGCCAGCAGTTTGACTAGCGGGAGGCGGGATACGCAGTATTTT.

Only one count was recorded for this clone. The V gene is TRBV28, the J gene TRBJ2-7, with TRBD1 identical over 8 bases. The CDR3 runs to 19 residues. The J segment lost 2 bases and the V segment lost 3 bases, leaving 18 bases of the junction unmatched. Germline V gene lookup returns CDR1 MDHEN and CDR2 SYDVKM. CDR3 DNA sequence: TGTGCCAGCAGTTTGCAGGACAGGGTGGGTATGGCTCAAGCCTACGAGCAGTACTTC. This sequence encodes CASSLQDRVGMAQAYEQYF.

This rearrangement joins TRBV28 to TRBJ1-5; D remains ambiguous. V shed 5 bases and J shed 0 bases, with 11 bases lying between them. CDR1 and CDR2 (germline): MDHEN, SYDVKM. The CDR3 has 15 residues. The CDR3 DNA reads TGTGCCAGCAGTCCCCCCGGGATTAGCAATCAGCCCCAGCATTTT. Its translation: CASSPPGISNQPQHF.

The chain joins TRBV5-5 to TRBJ2-1; 12 positions match TRBD2. The trim removed 3 bases at V and 10 bases at J, leaving 8 bases unmatched. The CDR3 totals 15 residues. Germline lookup yields CDR1 SGHKS and CDR2 YYEKEE (reference sequence). CDR3 DNA sequence: TGTGCCAGCAGCTGGCTAGCGGGGGGGATCCGGGAGCAGTTCTTC. The encoded protein is CASSWLAGGIREQFF.

The chain combines TRBV21-1 with TRBJ2-7; the tabulated D call, TRBD2, remains unverified against the DNA. TRBV21-1 is a known pseudogene. The CDR3 extends over 16 amino acids. CDR3 nucleotides: TGTGCCAGCAGGCGCACGGCGGGAGCTGTCTCCTACGAGCAGTACTTC. Translated, it gives CASRRTAGAVSYEQYF.

J is TRBJ1-1 and V is TRBV28; D might be TRBD1 (6 bases). The V end was cut by 5 bases, the J end by 1 base, with 14 bases between. The CDR3 loop spans 15 amino acids. Germline V gene lookup returns CDR1 MDHEN and CDR2 SYDVKM. The CDR3 DNA sequence: TGTGCCAGCAGTGCCCTCAGGGGTGGGAACACTGAAGCTTTCTTT. Translation gives CASSALRGGNTEAFF.

This chain connects TRBV28 to TRBJ2-6; possible D gene TRBD2, 6 bases. CDR3 length: 17 amino acids. Trimming stripped 6 bases from V and 4 bases from J, with 19 bases between. Germline V gene sequence: CDR1 MDHEN, CDR2 SYDVKM. As DNA, the CDR3 is TGTGCCAGCAGGTTCGGGACTTTAGCTTCCGGGGCCAACGTCCTGACTTTC. It specifies CASRFGTLASGANVLTF.

The CDR3 spells CASSWDRGADTQYF. DNA for the CDR3: TGTGCCAGCAGTTGGGACAGGGGGGCAGATACGCAGTATTTT. The gene calls are TRBV27 and TRBJ2-3; TRBD1 agrees at 11 bases. CDR1 is MNHEY, CDR2 SMNVEV, per germline (reference sequence). The CDR3 is 14 residues long. Trimming at V came to 4 bases and at J to 4 bases, leaving 1 base not matched to a gene.

The CDR3 spells CASSRLTGNTEAFF. The CDR3 region has the DNA TGTGCCAGCAGCCGCCTGACAGGGAACACTGAAGCTTTCTTT. This sequence joins TRBV7-8 and TRBJ1-1; D might be TRBD1 (6 bases). Germline CDR1 SGHVS, CDR2 FQNEAQ. CDR3 size: 14 residues. Trimming took 5 bases from V and 1 from J, leaving 11 bases between them.

This clone was counted between two and nine times. V is TRBV5-5 and J is TRBJ1-2; D is possibly TRBD1 (5 bases). There are 13 residues in the CDR3. V gave up 3 bases and J gave up 6 bases, with 12 bases separating them. Germline V gives CDR1 SGHKS, CDR2 YYEKEE (reference sequence). CDR3 residues: CASSYQGIDGYTF. CDR3 in DNA: TGTGCCAGCAGCTATCAGGGAATTGATGGCTACACCTTC. Based on the CDR3 plus reference TRBV5-5 and TRBJ1-2, the full variable domain is DAGVTQSPTHLIKTRGQQVTLRCSPISGHKSVSWYQQVLGQGPQFIFQYYEKEERGRGNFPDRFSARQFPNYSSELNVNALLLGDSALYLCASSYQGIDGYTFGSGTRLTVV.

The chain is built from TRBV5-6 and TRBJ1-4; D call uncertain. Germline V lookup: CDR1 SGHDT, CDR2 YYEEEE. The length of the CDR3 is 16 residues. V was cut by 2 bases and J by 0 bases, with 11 bases left in between. CDR3: CASSFLTGATNEKLFF. CDR3 DNA: TGTGCCAGCAGCTTCCTGACGGGTGCAACTAATGAAAAACTGTTTTTT. Full variable domain (rest looked up from reference TRBV5-6 and TRBJ1-4): DAGVTQSPTHLIKTRGQQVTLRCSPKSGHDTVSWYQQALGQGPQFIFQYYEEEERQRGNFPDRFSGHQFPNYSSELNVNALLLGDSALYLCASSFLTGATNEKLFFGSGTQLSVL.

This clone was seen a handful of times. Other DNA sequences in the sample encode the same CDR3. The chain links TRBV27 to TRBJ2-7; TRBD1 matches at 9 bases. In germline, CDR1 is MNHEY, CDR2 SMNVEV (reference sequence). The trim removed 3 bases at V and 5 bases at J, leaving 5 bases unmatched. The length of the CDR3 is 14 residues. The CDR3 nucleotides are TGTGCCAGCAGTTTGGACAGGGGAAGGAACGAGCAGTACTTC. Protein sequence: CASSLDRGRNEQYF.

The chain recombines TRBV18 with TRBJ1-6; TRBD1 matches 7 bases. This CDR3 comprises 14 residues. The ends lost 4 bases at V and 10 bases at J; junction bases unmatched: 7. CDR1 is KGHSH and CDR2 is LQKENI in the germline V gene. The CDR3 loop reads CASSLDRAVSPLHF. The CDR3 DNA sequence: TGTGCCAGCTCACTCGACAGGGCTGTCTCACCCCTCCACTTT.

The CDR3 DNA is TGCGCCAGCAGCCGCGGATCTCGGGACAGTGGGGTTGGCTACACCTTC. Translating gives CASSRGSRDSGVGYTF. This rearrangement joins TRBV4-3 to TRBJ1-2; the match to TRBD1 covers 7 bases. The germline gives CDR1 LGHNA, CDR2 YSLEER. This CDR3 is built from 16 residues. V was clipped by 4 bases and J by 7 bases; unmatched bases: 15.

The genes are TRBV9 and TRBJ2-1; unclear D gene. Germline values: CDR1 SGDLS, CDR2 YYNGEE. Trimming took 2 bases from V and 2 from J, leaving 8 bases between them. The CDR3 sequence is 14 residues long. CDR3 in DNA: TGTGCCAGCAGCGTCGACTTGACCTACAATGAGCAGTTCTTC. Its protein is CASSVDLTYNEQFF.

This chain uses TRBV28 with TRBJ2-7; the match to TRBD1 covers 8 bases. The junction had 6 bases not matched to a gene; V was cut back by 5 bases and J by 6 bases. CDR1 and CDR2 from the germline V gene are MDHEN and SYDVKM. The CDR3 loop spans 13 amino acids. The CDR3, as DNA: TGTGCCAGCAGTCTCCAGGGGGCGTTCGAGCAGTACTTC. Its translation is CASSLQGAFEQYF.

The chain has TRBV6-5 and TRBJ2-5; the match to TRBD1 covers 11 bases. From germline, CDR1 is MNHEY and CDR2 SVGAGI. This CDR3 contains 14 residues. V was clipped by 6 bases and J by 5 bases; unmatched bases: 5. CDR3 DNA: TGTGCCAGCAGCCGGACAGGGGGCGCGGAGACCCAGTACTTC. Its translation is CASSRTGGAETQYF.

The chain links TRBV27 to TRBJ2-5; 9 bases fit TRBD2. From germline, CDR1 is MNHEY and CDR2 SMNVEV (reference sequence). This CDR3 contains 15 residues. Trimming at V came to 5 bases and at J to 0 bases, leaving 4 bases not matched to a gene. CDR3 amino acids: CASSNSGGYQETQYF. The CDR3 DNA reads TGTGCCAGCAGTAACAGCGGGGGGTACCAAGAGACCCAGTACTTC.

The chain employs TRBV29-1 and TRBJ2-1, with TRBD1 matching over 7 bases. The CDR3 is made up of 14 amino acids. V trimming: 5 bases; J trimming: 8 bases; junction bases outside the gene matches: 12. Germline loops: CDR1 SQVTM, CDR2 ANQGSEA. CDR3 DNA sequence: TGCAGCGTTCTCGAGGGGGCACGCATGCATGAGCAGTTCTTC. It encodes CSVLEGARMHEQFF.

This CDR3 reads CASSGLQGVGELFF. CDR3 in DNA: TGTGCCAGCAGCGGGCTACAGGGGGTCGGGGAGCTGTTTTTT. The J gene is TRBJ2-2, the V gene TRBV9, with 8 bases identical to TRBD1. The CDR3 covers 14 residues. Germline CDR1 SGDLS, CDR2 YYNGEE. Trimming took 3 bases from V and 7 from J; bases not matched to a gene: 5. Full variable domain (outside the CDR3, taken from reference TRBV9 and TRBJ2-2): DSGVTQTPKHLITATGQRVTLRCSPRSGDLSVYWYQQSLDQGLQFLIQYYNGEERAKGNILERFSAQQFPDLHSELNLSSLELGDSALYFCASSGLQGVGELFFGEGSRLTVL.